Presented here are 29 T cell receptor beta chains from one specimen sequenced in a study of shared clonotypes between healthy human individuals. The repertoire was sequenced with immunoSEQ multiplex PCR; TCRdb's copy has only in-frame clones and lacks some. The table has around 2.1 million clones, roughly 91% seen once; the top ten hold more than 1.5%. Positive CCR7 selection of CD45RO-negative cells yielded the naive CD8 cells, and terminally differentiated effector memory CD45RA+ cells were excluded. Material for sequencing was naive CD8+ T cells from PBMCs. The receptors shown here come from a man between 18 and 35 years old in good health. Some clones in this sample may be carry-over from other donors' samples.

This chain uses TRBV9 with TRBJ2-7; 10 bases fit TRBD2. The germline CDR1 and CDR2 sequences are SGDLS and YYNGEE. J gave up 4 bases and V 0 bases, and 10 bases lay outside the gene matches. The CDR3 length is 17 residues. The CDR3 bases are TGTGCCAGCAGCGTAGGGAGCGGGAGGGCCGGGAGGTACGAGCAGTACTTC. It encodes CASSVGSGRAGRYEQYF.

J is TRBJ1-2 and V is TRBV7-9; D gene ambiguous. Germline lookup yields CDR1 SEHNR and CDR2 FQNEAQ (reference sequence). The CDR3 has 13 residues. With 2 bases removed from V and 4 bases from J, the gap between germline ends came to 8 bases. The CDR3 region has the DNA TGTGCCAGCAGCTTAAGCGCGGGCTATGGCTACACCTTC. It codes for CASSLSAGYGYTF.

This clone was seen only once. CDR3 DNA: TGTGCCAGCTCACCATTCGGGAGGAACACCGGGGAGCTGTTTTTT. Translated, it gives CASSPFGRNTGELFF. The chain carries TRBV18 and TRBJ2-2, with D possibly TRBD2 on 6 matching bases. V shed 2 bases and J shed 1 base, with 8 bases lying between them. Germline values: CDR1 KGHSH, CDR2 LQKENI. The CDR3 sequence is 15 residues long. The variable domain in full, with the rest retrieved from reference TRBV18 and TRBJ2-2, is NAGVMQNPRHLVRRRGQEARLRCSPMKGHSHVYWYRQLPEEGLKFMVYLQKENIIDESGMPKERFSAEFPKEGPSILRIQQVVRGDSAAYFCASSPFGRNTGELFFGEGSRLTVL.

This chain links TRBV9 with TRBJ1-1; D not resolved. The CDR3 is 15 amino acids. V was cut by 0 bases and J by 3 bases, with 12 bases left in between. Per germline, CDR1 SGDLS and CDR2 YYNGEE. The CDR3 spells CASSVGRRADTEAFF. CDR3 DNA: TGTGCCAGCAGCGTAGGGCGGAGGGCTGACACTGAAGCTTTCTTT.

The rearrangement joins TRBV29-1 to TRBJ1-5; D is perhaps TRBD1 (5 bases). The CDR3 extends over 14 amino acids. CDR1 is SQVTM, CDR2 ANQGSEA, per germline. V was shortened by 4 bases and J by 6 bases, with 16 bases between the two germline ends. The CDR3: CSVGGDVGSQPQHF. The CDR3 DNA reads TGCAGCGTTGGGGGCGATGTGGGCAGTCAGCCCCAGCATTTT.

This clone was picked up one time. The chain employs TRBV25-1 and TRBJ2-7; the match to TRBD2 covers 7 bases. The ends lost 1 base at V and 5 bases at J; junction bases unmatched: 5. CDR1 and CDR2 from the germline V gene are MGHDK and SYGVNS. The CDR3 totals 14 residues. DNA for the CDR3: TGTGCCAGCAGTGAATGGGGAGGGATCAACGAGCAGTACTTC. This gives the protein CASSEWGGINEQYF.

The V and J genes are TRBV10-3 and TRBJ2-7, with TRBD2 as a possible D gene (5 bases). Germline assignment: CDR1 ENHRY and CDR2 SYGVKD. CDR3 size: 13 residues. The germline V and J ends were trimmed by 4 bases and 5 bases, with 12 bases remaining between them. The CDR3 loop is CAISVTSLDEQYF. The CDR3 nucleotides read TGTGCCATCAGTGTTACTAGTTTAGACGAGCAGTACTTC.

This clone was recorded once. The chain employs TRBV25-1 and TRBJ2-1, with a weak D call TRBD2 (6 bases). V was trimmed by 6 bases and J by 4 bases, leaving 25 bases between them. The CDR3 totals 18 residues. Germline V gives CDR1 MGHDK, CDR2 SYGVNS. CDR3 bases: TGTGCCAGCAGCCCCACTCGGTTCAGCGGGTCACAGTACAATGAGCAGTTCTTC. Residues: CASSPTRFSGSQYNEQFF.

The V and J genes are TRBV7-6 and TRBJ2-3; D might be TRBD1 (5 bases). This CDR3 spans 15 amino acids. Trimming cost V 4 bases and J 4 bases, with 15 bases left between them. Germline CDR1 SGHVS, CDR2 FNYEAQ. Here the CDR3 DNA reads TGTGCCAGCAGCTCCGGGCAGGGTTGGCCAGATACGCAGTATTTT. Its translation is CASSSGQGWPDTQYF.

About this clone: The same CDR3 also results from other DNA sequences found in this sample. The chain couples TRBV9 to TRBJ1-2, with a weak D call TRBD1 (5 bases). This CDR3 has 14 amino acids. V was pared by 0 bases and J by 4 bases, with 10 bases between. Per germline, CDR1 SGDLS and CDR2 YYNGEE. The CDR3 bases are TGTGCCAGCAGCGTAGCCGGGACGGCCTATGGCTACACCTTC. It codes for CASSVAGTAYGYTF.

The chain has TRBV27 and TRBJ2-1; D call uncertain. V lost 6 bases and J 2 bases, leaving 23 bases between the germline ends. The length of the CDR3 is 18 residues. Germline V lookup: CDR1 MNHEY, CDR2 SMNVEV (reference sequence). The CDR3 loop is CASRSTEPLQQPYNEQFF. The CDR3 DNA reads TGTGCCAGCAGATCCACCGAGCCGTTGCAGCAGCCCTACAATGAGCAGTTCTTC.

Details on this clone: Other nucleotide sequences from this sample produce the same CDR3. V gene TRBV28 combines with J gene TRBJ2-7, with D unclear. The germline V and J ends were trimmed by 1 base and 0 bases, with 7 bases remaining between them. The CDR3 has 14 amino acids. Germline-derived CDR1 and CDR2 are MDHEN and SYDVKM. This CDR3 reads CASSLLADSYEQYF. The CDR3 DNA is TGTGCCAGCAGTTTATTGGCAGACTCCTACGAGCAGTACTTC.

This chain joins TRBV14 and TRBJ1-1; weak D call: TRBD1 (5 bases). CDR1 is SGHDN, CDR2 FVKESK, per germline. Trimming removed 1 base from V and 4 bases from J, with 10 bases in between. CDR3 length: 14 residues. CDR3 region: CASSQVGGATEAFF. The CDR3 nucleotides are TGTGCCAGCAGCCAAGTTGGGGGTGCCACTGAAGCTTTCTTT. Full variable domain (remainder filled in from reference TRBV14 and TRBJ1-1): EAGVTQFPSHSVIEKGQTVTLRCDPISGHDNLYWYRRVMGKEIKFLLHFVKESKQDESGMPNNRFLAERTGGTYSTLKVQPAELEDSGVYFCASSQVGGATEAFFGQGTRLTVV.

The chain has TRBV27 and TRBJ2-1; 10 bases line up with TRBD2. V lost 6 bases, J lost 3 bases, and 5 bases stayed unmatched. The CDR3 totals 15 residues. The germline V gene has CDR1 MNHEY and CDR2 SMNVEV (reference sequence). Here the CDR3 DNA reads TGTGCCAGCAGGCCCCTAGCGGGAGACTACAATGAGCAGTTCTTC. Its protein is CASRPLAGDYNEQFF.

The CDR3 is CASSQTSGSLSEQYF. The DNA for the CDR3 is TGCGCCAGCAGCCAGACTAGCGGGAGTTTAAGCGAGCAGTACTTC. The chain employs TRBV4-3 and TRBJ2-7; TRBD2 aligns across 12 bases. The V gene's germline CDR1 is LGHNA and CDR2 YSLEER. The CDR3 contains 15 residues. The J segment lost 6 bases and the V segment lost 3 bases, leaving 6 bases of the junction unmatched.

The chain employs TRBV15 and TRBJ2-5, with D possibly called TRBD1 or TRBD2 (6 bases each). The CDR3 contains 15 residues. V was clipped by 1 base and J by 1 base, with 10 bases between them. CDR1 and CDR2 (germline): LNHNV, YYDKDF (reference sequence). The CDR3 nucleotides are TGTGCCACCAGCAGAGGAGGGGGGAGCCAAGAGACCCAGTACTTC. Amino acids: CATSRGGGSQETQYF.

The gene calls are TRBV4-1 and TRBJ2-3, with 7 bases matching TRBD1. Trimming removed 3 bases from V and 1 base from J; junction bases left unmatched: 10. Per germline, CDR1 MGHRA and CDR2 YSYEKL. The CDR3 consists of 17 residues. The CDR3 DNA reads as TGCGCCAGCAGCCACCCCCGAACAGGGGTTGGCACAGATACGCAGTATTTT. It codes for CASSHPRTGVGTDTQYF.

The chain uses TRBV27 and TRBJ2-2; possibly TRBD1 for D (6 bases). The CDR3 consists of 15 residues. V lost 7 bases, J lost 5 bases, and 17 bases lay in between. CDR1 and CDR2 from the germline V gene are MNHEY and SMNVEV (reference sequence). CDR3 bases: TGTGCCAGCAAAGAAGATTACAGGGTTACCGGGGAGCTGTTTTTT. This sequence encodes CASKEDYRVTGELFF.

This sequence joins TRBV28 and TRBJ2-7; 10 bases agree with TRBD2. The CDR3 loop spans 15 amino acids. Trimming at V came to 6 bases and at J to 5 bases, leaving 10 bases not matched to a gene. Looked up from germline, CDR1 is MDHEN and CDR2 is SYDVKM. CDR3 region: CASRRSAGGLDEQYF. CDR3 bases: TGTGCCAGCAGGCGATCAGCGGGAGGGCTGGACGAGCAGTACTTC.

In DNA, the CDR3 is TGTGCCAGCAGCCAAACCCCGCTAGCGGACCAAGAGACCCAGTACTTC. As protein: CASSQTPLADQETQYF. The J gene is TRBJ2-5, the V gene TRBV7-9; 7 nucleotides align to TRBD2. V trimming: 5 bases; J trimming: 0 bases; junction bases outside the gene matches: 9. CDR1 is SEHNR and CDR2 is FQNEAQ in the germline V gene (reference sequence). CDR3 size: 16 residues. The whole variable domain, remainder taken from reference TRBV7-9 and TRBJ2-5, is DTGVSQNPRHKITKRGQNVTFRCDPISEHNRLYWYRQTLGQGPEFLTYFQNEAQLEKSRLLSDRFSAERPKGSFSTLEIQRTEQGDSAMYLCASSQTPLADQETQYFGPGTRLLVL.

This chain uses TRBV7-2 with TRBJ2-2; TRBD2 agrees at 10 bases. V dropped 2 bases and J dropped 7; count of bases not matched to a gene: 10. The CDR3 runs to 17 residues. Germline CDR1 SGHTA, CDR2 FQGNSA. The CDR3, as DNA: TGTGCCAGCAGCTTAAAGAGCGGGAGGGAGTTGGGCGGGGAGCTGTTTTTT. Its protein is CASSLKSGRELGGELFF.

The V call is TRBV7-2, the J call TRBJ2-7, with D possibly matching TRBD1 (5 bases). CDR1 is SGHTA, CDR2 FQGNSA, per germline. Trimming shortened V by 0 bases and J by 3 bases, and 9 bases separated the two germline ends. The CDR3 is 14 amino acids. The CDR3 DNA is TGTGCCAGCAGCTTAGCAGTAGGACACTACGAGCAGTACTTC. Translated: CASSLAVGHYEQYF. Full variable domain (outside the CDR3, taken from reference TRBV7-2 and TRBJ2-7): GAGVSQSPSNKVTEKGKDVELRCDPISGHTALYWYRQSLGQGLEFLIYFQGNSAPDKSGLPSDRFSAERTGGSVSTLTIQRTQQEDSAVYLCASSLAVGHYEQYFGPGTRLTVT.

This chain links TRBV6-1 with TRBJ1-1; TRBD1 agrees at 10 bases. The CDR3 is 14 residues long. Germline V CDR1 and CDR2: MNHNS, SASEGT. V trimming: 9 bases; J trimming: 0 bases; junction bases outside the gene matches: 4. CDR3 residues: CARGDRGLNTEAFF. CDR3 nucleotide sequence: TGTGCCAGGGGCGACAGGGGGCTGAACACTGAAGCTTTCTTT.

This chain uses TRBV7-9 with TRBJ2-7; 8 nucleotides line up with TRBD1. The V gene's germline CDR1 is SEHNR and CDR2 FQNEAQ (reference sequence). The CDR3 consists of 16 residues. V gave up 1 base and J gave up 0 bases; unmatched junction bases: 5. This chain's CDR3 is CASSLVSRGPSYEQYF. The CDR3 DNA reads as TGTGCCAGCAGCTTAGTATCCAGGGGGCCCTCCTACGAGCAGTACTTC.

The gene calls are TRBV4-1 and TRBJ2-7; 7 nucleotides align to TRBD1. Germline trimming cut 4 bases from V and 3 bases from J; bases unmatched to any gene: 6. Germline CDR1 reads MGHRA; CDR2 reads YSYEKL. The CDR3 contains 14 residues. The CDR3 sequence: CASSPRQGFYEQYF. The CDR3 DNA sequence: TGCGCCAGCAGCCCGCGACAGGGTTTCTACGAGCAGTACTTC.

The V gene is TRBV18, the J gene TRBJ2-3, with 12 bases lining up with TRBD2. CDR3 length equals 17 residues. Trimming at V came to 5 bases and at J to 2 bases, leaving 8 bases not matched to a gene. CDR1 KGHSH and CDR2 LQKENI come from the germline V gene. The DNA of the CDR3 is TGTGCCAGCTCAGACGGACTAGCGGGACTGCACACAGATACGCAGTATTTT. This gives the protein CASSDGLAGLHTDTQYF.

The gene calls are TRBV7-9 and TRBJ2-7; possibly TRBD1 for D (6 bases). Germline V gene data show CDR1 as SEHNR and CDR2 as FQNEAQ (reference sequence). This CDR3 comprises 15 residues. V was pared by 5 bases and J by 5 bases, with 19 bases between. Here the CDR3 DNA reads TGTGCCAGCAGCGACCCGACCAGGGACAACCACGAGCAGTACTTC. Encoded protein: CASSDPTRDNHEQYF.

This chain joins TRBV30 and TRBJ1-1; D may be TRBD1 (5 bases). Trimming pared 0 bases from V and 3 bases from J, leaving 17 bases between. The CDR3 extends over 16 amino acids. CDR1 and CDR2 from the germline V gene are GTSNPN and SVGIG (reference sequence). The CDR3 loop is CAWSVLGPLGDTEAFF. CDR3 in DNA: TGTGCCTGGAGTGTATTGGGACCTCTGGGGGACACTGAAGCTTTCTTT.

The V gene is TRBV7-2, the J gene TRBJ1-2, with a possible D match to TRBD1 (5 bases). Germline V gene data show CDR1 as SGHTA and CDR2 as FQGNSA. The CDR3 covers 16 residues. The ends were cut back, 1 base at V and 6 bases at J, with 18 bases in the middle. The CDR3 loop is CASSLGSQGGGDGYTF. CDR3 coding DNA: TGTGCCAGCAGCTTAGGTTCTCAGGGTGGCGGGGATGGCTACACCTTC.